These T cell receptor beta chains were read from a single sample in a study of the immune and genomic landscape of osteosarcoma. Generated by immunoSEQ multiplex PCR, the TCRdb table keeps only in-frame clones and is missing some. The sample yields about 6,200 clones, approximately 70% seen once. Sequences were obtained from osteosarcoma tumor tissue from the lung. The receptors come from a human donor with osteosarcoma. CDR3s include the opening cysteine and the closing phenylalanine or tryptophan. A D gene is named only where the DNA matches it firmly.

j_call | d_call | v_call | cdr3_aa
TRBJ1-2 | . | TRBV6-7 | CASSQQETNYGYTF
TRBJ1-1 | TRBD1 | TRBV7-3 | CASSLDQGVEAFF
TRBJ1-1 | . | TRBV5-4 | CASSQVSTDNTEAFF
TRBJ1-5 | . | TRBV5-5 | CASSSPRRPRTNQPQHF
TRBJ2-3 | TRBD2 | TRBV5-6 | CASSLGGRETDTQYF
TRBJ2-7 | TRBD1 | TRBV5-1 | CASSPETPDRGNEQYF
TRBJ1-4 | . | TRBV4-2 | CASSLTVSANEKLFF
TRBJ1-3 | . | TRBV6-1 | CASSEALLGEGTVGAGNTIYF
TRBJ2-6 | . | TRBV13 | CASSLGGRARTF
TRBJ2-2 | . | TRBV5-6 | CASSLVQGDTGELFF
TRBJ1-3 | . | TRBV9 | CASSRNTGLGNTIYF
TRBJ2-3 | TRBD1 | TRBV11-3 | CASSLPDRGLDF
TRBJ2-5 | TRBD1 | TRBV7-6 | CASSSTGGGETQYF
TRBJ2-2 | TRBD1 | TRBV19 | CASKRGQDTGELFF
TRBJ2-3 | TRBD2 | TRBV6-5 | CASSRTSGRTDTQYF
TRBJ1-5 | . | TRBV7-6 | CASSLGENQPQHF
TRBJ2-7 | . | TRBV30 | CAWRGSASYEQYF
TRBJ2-3 | . | TRBV6-1 | CASSEAAGGTDTQYF
TRBJ2-1 | TRBD2 | TRBV19 | CASSIGGLAGNEQFF
TRBJ2-3 | . | TRBV5-1 | CASSLAVTTGSTDTQYF
TRBJ2-1 | TRBD1 | TRBV29-1 | CSVSGTVSYNEQFF
TRBJ2-1 | . | TRBV6-1 | CASSEHRAYNEQFF
TRBJ2-2 | . | TRBV11-2 | CASSLGGNTGAGELFF
TRBJ1-6 | . | TRBV6-5 | CASSFGLFKSPLHF